These 6 T cell receptor beta chains came from one sample sequenced in a study of regulatory T cells in long-lasting Graves disease. HTBI primers from iRepertoire and Arm-PCR of CDR3 regions yielded the TCR beta libraries. From the multiplex PCR reads, TCRdb called clonotypes with MiXCR, one entry per CDR3 protein. This sample has about 340,000 distinct CDR3 sequences; 15% to 20% occur once, and the top ten carry 29%. Time point specified: persistent/refractory GD, antithyroid drugs over 5 years with positive TRAb. Extracted PBMC RNA gave rise to the TCR library. The sample here was peripheral blood mononuclear cells (PBMCs), taken when the disease was refractory, from a patient treated with antithyroid drugs. All receptors derive from a female donor with Graves disease.

This clonotype was seen a handful of times. This chain uses TRBV7-8 with TRBJ1-2; D might be TRBD1 (6 bases). The V end lost 5 bases, the J end lost 3 bases, and 13 bases lay between the germline ends. From germline, CDR1 is SGHVS and CDR2 FQNEAQ. CDR3 length: 14 residues. The DNA for the CDR3 is TGTGCCAGCAGCCAACAGGGTGAGGACTATGGCTACACCTTC. This encodes CASSQQGEDYGYTF.

Notes on this clonotype: A read error is possible here, since a much larger clone lies one base away. V gene TRBV6-1 combines with J gene TRBJ1-4, with no clear D. Germline V gene sequence: CDR1 MNHNS, CDR2 SASEGT. This CDR3 is built from 15 residues. The V end lost 7 bases, the J end lost 3 bases, and 15 bases lay between the germline ends. CDR3: CASTATVAANEKLFF. The CDR3 region has the DNA TGTGCCAGCACAGCAACTGTTGCAGCTAATGAAAAACTGTTTTTT.

This clonotype appeared a few times. Given a much more abundant clone one base away, this may be a read error. The CDR3, as DNA: TGTGCCAGCAGTTTGGGAATTAACAGGGGGCATCGGACTGAAGCTTTCTTT. Protein: CASSLGINRGHRTEAFF. The chain couples TRBV28 to TRBJ1-1, with 9 bases identical to TRBD1. The V segment lost 3 bases and the J segment 5 bases; nucleotides outside the gene matches: 13. Germline CDR1 and CDR2: MDHEN and SYDVKM. This CDR3 is built from 17 residues.

This clonotype has only a few counts. V usage is TRBV9 and J usage is TRBJ2-7; 8 positions agree with TRBD2. Germline values: CDR1 SGDLS, CDR2 YYNGEE. This CDR3 has 15 amino acids. The V and J ends lost 3 bases and 5 bases, in that order; junction bases with no gene match: 10. This chain's CDR3 is CASSGSLAGRDEQYF. In DNA, the CDR3 is TGTGCCAGCAGCGGGTCTCTAGCGGGTAGAGACGAGCAGTACTTC.

The gene calls are TRBV29-1 and TRBJ2-7; D is ambiguous. This CDR3 is 10 amino acids long. V lost 0 bases and J 7 bases, leaving 4 bases between the germline ends. CDR1 is SQVTM and CDR2 is ANQGSEA in the germline V gene. CDR3 protein: CSVEEEEQYF. CDR3 coding DNA: TGCAGCGTTGAAGAGGAAGAGCAGTACTTC.

This clonotype was recorded many times. The chain has TRBV24-1 and TRBJ2-7; TRBD1 is a possible D gene (6 bases). The CDR3 spans 15 residues. The germline V gene encodes CDR1 KGHDR and CDR2 SFDVKD. The germline V and J ends were trimmed by 4 bases and 6 bases, with 18 bases remaining between them. The CDR3 sequence is CATSEGSGQPGEQYF. CDR3 DNA: TGTGCCACCAGTGAGGGCAGCGGACAGCCTGGCGAGCAGTACTTC.